This TCR beta chain emerged from a study of blood T cells in healthy people across ages. At least 6.5 million PBMCs were isolated per sample. The ends were cut back, 7 bases at V and 5 bases at J, with 14 bases in the middle. The CDR3 sequence is 13 residues long. The second PCR ran 7 to 11 cycles with a sample-barcoded 5' primer and J-beta primers. TCRdb ran MiXCR on the 5' RACE reads and lists one entry per CDR3 protein. In the table there are over 500,000 distinct CDR3 sequences, around 27% of which are singletons. This clonotype was counted ten times or more. The sample was also linked to a second study, of T cells of mothers and their children. As that study records: An overlap that was slightly higher, though non-significant, was seen in related mother-child pairs versus unrelated pairs. Evidence of persistent microchimeric T cell clones was absent.

This clonotype was sampled from a boy younger than 10 in good health. The chain has TRBV12-3 or TRBV12-4 and TRBJ2-5; D gene unclear. Source material: blood. In DNA form, the CDR3 reads TGTGCCAGCACCAGCGCTGGTCGGGAGACCCAGTACTTC. This encodes CASTSAGRETQYF.